This TCR beta chain came from a study of blood T cells in healthy people across ages. Notes on the study in general: Naive CD4+ cell counts and diversity both ran higher in long-lived than in aged donors. A strong correlation between TCR beta diversity and naive T cell percentage was seen. The donors' CMV status was not determined, possibly confounding changes in expanded clonotypes.

This clonotype has at least ten counts. What it recognizes is unknown. Next came a second PCR, run for 7 to 11 cycles, which used a sample-barcoded 5' primer along with a J-beta primer mix. In TCRdb, the 5' RACE reads were re-called with MiXCR into one record per CDR3 protein. Altogether some 1.5 million distinct CDR3 sequences are present, roughly 28% being singletons, with the ten largest covering 6.5% to 8.5%. The CDR3 runs to 16 residues. The germline gives CDR1 SQVTM, CDR2 ANQGSEA. The germline V and J ends were trimmed by 0 bases and 4 bases, with 19 bases remaining between them. What was sequenced was blood. This TCR was recovered from a woman in her twenties or thirties in good health. This chain joins TRBV29-1 and TRBJ2-7, with D perhaps matching TRBD2 (5 bases). The CDR3 spells CSVEDPGLDKEYEQYF. The CDR3 nucleotides are TGCAGCGTTGAAGATCCCGGACTCGACAAGGAATACGAGCAGTACTTC.